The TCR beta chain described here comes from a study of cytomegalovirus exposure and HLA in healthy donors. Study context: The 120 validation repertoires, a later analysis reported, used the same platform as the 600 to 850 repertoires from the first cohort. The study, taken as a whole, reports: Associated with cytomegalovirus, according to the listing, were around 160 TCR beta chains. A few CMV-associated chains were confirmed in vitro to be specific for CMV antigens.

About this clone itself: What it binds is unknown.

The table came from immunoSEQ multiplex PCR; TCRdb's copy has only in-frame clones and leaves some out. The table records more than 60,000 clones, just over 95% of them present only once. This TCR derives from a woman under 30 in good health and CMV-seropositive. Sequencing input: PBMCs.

In DNA form, the CDR3 reads TGCGCCAGCAGCCCGACTAGCGGGAGGACGAACGAGCAGTACTTC. Encoded protein: CASSPTSGRTNEQYF. This chain joins TRBV5-1 and TRBJ2-7; 13 bases are shared with TRBD2. The J segment lost 5 bases and the V segment lost 4 bases, leaving 6 bases of the junction unmatched. The CDR3 covers 15 residues. Germline assignment: CDR1 SGHRS and CDR2 YFSETQ. Supplemented by reference TRBV5-1 and TRBJ2-7, the full variable domain reads KAGVTQTPRYLIKTRGQQVTLSCSPISGHRSVSWYQQTPGQGLQFLFEYFSETQRNKGNFPGRFSGRQFSNSRSEMNVSTLELGDSALYLCASSPTSGRTNEQYFGPGTRLTVT.